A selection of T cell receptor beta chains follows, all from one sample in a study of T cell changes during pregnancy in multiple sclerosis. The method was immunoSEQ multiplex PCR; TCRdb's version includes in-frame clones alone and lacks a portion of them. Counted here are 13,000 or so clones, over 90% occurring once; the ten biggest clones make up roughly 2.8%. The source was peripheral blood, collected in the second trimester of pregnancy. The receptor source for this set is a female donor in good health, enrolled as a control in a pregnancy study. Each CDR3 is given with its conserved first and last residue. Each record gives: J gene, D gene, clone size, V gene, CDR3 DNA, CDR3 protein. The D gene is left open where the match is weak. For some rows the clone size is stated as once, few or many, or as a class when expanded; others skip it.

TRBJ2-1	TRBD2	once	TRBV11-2	TGTGCCAGCAGCTTAGATCTGTGGGACGGGAGGGCCGAGTTCTTC	CASSLDLWDGRAEFF
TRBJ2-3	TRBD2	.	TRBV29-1	TGCAGCGTCATCTCCTCGGGGACTAGCGCCATCACAGATACGCAGTATTTT	CSVISSGTSAITDTQYF
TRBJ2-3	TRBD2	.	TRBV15	TGTGCCACCAGCAGACTAGCGGGACGAAGCACAGATACGCAGTATTTT	CATSRLAGRSTDTQYF
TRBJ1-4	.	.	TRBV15	TGTGCCACCAGCAGAGTCAGGGAAGAAAAACTGTTTTTT	CATSRVREEKLFF
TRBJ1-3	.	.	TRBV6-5	TGTGCCAGCAGCCTAACCAAGGGGAGAAACACCATATATTTT	CASSLTKGRNTIYF
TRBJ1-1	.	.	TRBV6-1	TGTGCCAGCAGTGAAGTAGGGAGGGCGACTGAAGCTTTCTTT	CASSEVGRATEAFF
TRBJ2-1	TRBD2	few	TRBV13	TGTGCCAGCAGCCCGAAACAGCGGGGGGGAGACAATGAGCAGTTCTTC	CASSPKQRGGDNEQFF
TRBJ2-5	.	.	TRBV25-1	TGTGCCAGCAGTGAACCGGGACTCGTGGTAAAGACCCAGTACTTC	CASSEPGLVVKTQYF
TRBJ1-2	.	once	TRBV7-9	TGTGCCAGCAGCCCCCTTGGGGGAGGAAGCTACACCTTC	CASSPLGGGSYTF
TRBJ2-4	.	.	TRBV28	TGTGCCAGCAGTTCCCGGGGGTCCCAAAACATTCAGTACTTC	CASSSRGSQNIQYF
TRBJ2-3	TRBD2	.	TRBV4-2	TGTGCCAGCAGCCAAGGGACTAGCGCCTTTTCTAGCACAGATACGCAGTATTTT	CASSQGTSAFSSTDTQYF
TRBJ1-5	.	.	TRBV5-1	TGCGCCAGCAGCTTCGCGGGCGGAGACAATCAGCCCCAGCATTTT	CASSFAGGDNQPQHF
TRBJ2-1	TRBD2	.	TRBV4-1	TGCGCCAGCAGCCCTAAGGGACTAGCGGGGTACAATGAGCAGTTCTTC	CASSPKGLAGYNEQFF
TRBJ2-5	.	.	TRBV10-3	TGTGCCATCAGTGTCGACTACGGCTCACAAGAGACCCAGTACTTC	CAISVDYGSQETQYF
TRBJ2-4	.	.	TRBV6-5	TGTGCCAGCAGTTACTCCCAGGGGTCAGCCAAAAACATTCAGTACTTC	CASSYSQGSAKNIQYF
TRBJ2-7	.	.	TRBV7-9	TGTGCCAGCAGCTCAAGACAGTGGCAGTACTTC	CASSSRQWQYF
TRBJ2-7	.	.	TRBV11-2	TGTGCCAGCAGCTGGAGGGCATCTCACTCCTACGAGCAGTACTTC	CASSWRASHSYEQYF
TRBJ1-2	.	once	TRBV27	TGTGCCAGCAGCCTATTCCTACAGGGAGGCTACACCTTC	CASSLFLQGGYTF
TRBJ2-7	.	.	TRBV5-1	TGCGCCAGCAGCTTGGCCCCATCAAACTACGAGCAGTACTTC	CASSLAPSNYEQYF
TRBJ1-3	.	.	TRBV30	TGTGCCTACAACAGGGAGACTGGAAACACCATATATTTT	CAYNRETGNTIYF
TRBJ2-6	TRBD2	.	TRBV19	TGTGCCAGTAGCGGACTAGCGGGTTCTGGGGCCAACGTCCTGACTTTC	CASSGLAGSGANVLTF
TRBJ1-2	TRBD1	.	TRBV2	TGTGCCAGCAGTTTAGACAGGGTCAGGGATGGCTACACCTTC	CASSLDRVRDGYTF
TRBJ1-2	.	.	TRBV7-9	TGTGCCAGCAGCTTATCCTTCAGGGAAGGGAATGGCTACACCTTC	CASSLSFREGNGYTF
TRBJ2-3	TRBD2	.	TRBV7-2	TGTGCCAGCAGCTTAGGGACTAGCGGGGGGGCAGATACGCAGTATTTT	CASSLGTSGGADTQYF
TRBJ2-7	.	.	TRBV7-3	TGTGCCAGCAGTCCGGGGACCTACGAGCAGTACTTC	CASSPGTYEQYF
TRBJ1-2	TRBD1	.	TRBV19	TGTGCCAGTAGTCCTAGAGACAGGGGGCTTGATGGCTACACCTTC	CASSPRDRGLDGYTF
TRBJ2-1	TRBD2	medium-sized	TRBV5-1	TGCGCCAGCACCCTCCGTTCGGGAGGGGTCTACAATGAGCAGTTCTTC	CASTLRSGGVYNEQFF
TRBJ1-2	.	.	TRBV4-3	TGCGCCAGCAGCCACGTTCGGGGGGGCTACTATGGCTACACCTTC	CASSHVRGGYYGYTF
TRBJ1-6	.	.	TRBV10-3	TGTGCCATCAGCGGTAATTCACCCCTCCACTTT	CAISGNSPLHF
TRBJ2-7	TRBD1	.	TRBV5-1	TGCGCCAGCAGCTTCTCCAGGACAGGCCTAGGTCTATCATTTTCCTACGAGCAGTACTTC	CASSFSRTGLGLSFSYEQYF
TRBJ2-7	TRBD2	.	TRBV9	TGTGCCAGCAGCCCCCGGGGAAGCGGGAACTACGAGCAGTACTTC	CASSPRGSGNYEQYF
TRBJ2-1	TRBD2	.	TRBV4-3	TGCGCCAGCAGCCAATCTAGCGGGGGGGATTACAATGAGCAGTTCTTC	CASSQSSGGDYNEQFF
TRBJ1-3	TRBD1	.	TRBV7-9	TGTGCCAGCAGCTTAGAGGGACAGTCGGGAAACACCATATATTTT	CASSLEGQSGNTIYF